The 27 T cell receptor beta chains given below trace back to one sample, sequenced in a study of spatial heterogeneity in lung cancer. This sample's time point: blood at routine non-recurrence follow-up after resection. MiXCR, run by TCRdb on the 5' RACE reads, gives a single entry per CDR3 protein. This table has about 17,000 distinct CDR3 sequences, 19% appearing once. The source was PBMCs, collected at follow-up. The receptors come from a male donor with early-stage non-small cell lung cancer.

The chain carries TRBV10-3 and TRBJ1-6; TRBD1 aligns across 7 bases. In germline, CDR1 is ENHRY, CDR2 SYGVKD. The CDR3 extends over 14 amino acids. V lost 9 bases to trimming and J lost 4 bases; unmatched junction nucleotides: 6. The DNA for the CDR3 is TGTGCCATAGCACCGGGACAGTATAATTCACCCCTCCACTTT. Translation: CAIAPGQYNSPLHF.

This clonotype has at least ten counts. The chain carries TRBV24-1 and TRBJ2-1; D tentatively fits TRBD1 or TRBD2 (5 bases each). This CDR3 is built from 18 residues. V lost 2 bases, J lost 0 bases, and 16 bases lay in between. From germline, CDR1 is KGHDR and CDR2 SFDVKD. The CDR3, as DNA: TGTGCCACCAGTGATTCAGGTGGGGGAGCTCCCTCCTACAATGAGCAGTTCTTC. Translated: CATSDSGGGAPSYNEQFF.

This clonotype is medium-sized (0.01 to 0.1%) by share. The chain links TRBV24-1 to TRBJ1-1; maybe TRBD1 (6 bases). The CDR3 runs 15 residues. The germline V and J ends were trimmed by 5 bases and 7 bases, with 19 bases remaining between them. Per germline, CDR1 KGHDR and CDR2 SFDVKD. This CDR3 reads CATSARTGIMDEAFF. CDR3 sequence (DNA): TGTGCCACCAGTGCCCGCACAGGGATAATGGATGAAGCTTTCTTT.

This clonotype is labeled medium-sized (0.01 to 0.1%). The chain carries TRBV7-9 and TRBJ2-5; 10 positions agree with TRBD1. Germline V lookup: CDR1 SEHNR, CDR2 FQNEAQ (reference sequence). Trimming took 2 bases from V and 3 from J; bases not matched to a gene: 6. This CDR3 contains 16 residues. The CDR3 DNA follows: TGTGCCAGCAGCTTACAGACCGGGACAGGGGAAGAGACCCAGTACTTC. It specifies CASSLQTGTGEETQYF.

This chain uses TRBV29-1 with TRBJ2-7; D possibly corresponds to TRBD2 (6 bases). The CDR3 runs 13 residues. Trimming left V 4 bases short and J 5 bases short, with 15 bases between. From germline, CDR1 is SQVTM and CDR2 ANQGSEA. Here the CDR3 DNA reads TGCAGCGTTGGGATCCGGGGAGGAGACGAGCAGTACTTC. Protein product: CSVGIRGGDEQYF.

This clonotype was observed many times. This chain joins TRBV4-3 and TRBJ1-2; the D gene is possibly TRBD1 (6 bases). Germline-derived CDR1 and CDR2 are LGHNA and YSLEER. The CDR3 loop spans 13 amino acids. Trimming took off 0 bases at V and 7 bases at J, with 9 bases between the two ends. Here the CDR3 reads CASSQDYRVGYTF. The CDR3 DNA follows: TGCGCCAGCAGCCAAGACTACAGGGTTGGCTACACCTTC.

This clonotype occurred a few times. The V and J genes are TRBV7-2 and TRBJ1-4, with D perhaps TRBD1 (6 bases). Trimming stripped 1 base from V and 7 bases from J, with 10 bases between. The length of the CDR3 is 14 residues. Looked up from germline, CDR1 is SGHTA and CDR2 is FQGNSA. The CDR3 DNA follows: TGTGCCAGCAGCTTAGGGGGGGCCAGTGAAAAACTGTTTTTT. Translation gives CASSLGGASEKLFF.

Points on this clonotype: This clone may be a read error of a much larger clone one base away. This chain links TRBV18 with TRBJ2-6, with 8 bases that match TRBD2. V lost 8 bases to trimming and J lost 0 bases; unmatched junction nucleotides: 6. Germline loops: CDR1 KGHSH, CDR2 LQKENI. The CDR3 sequence is 16 residues long. CDR3 region: CASRGGTSSGANVLTF. In nucleotides, the CDR3 is TGTGCCAGCCGGGGGGGCACGAGCTCTGGGGCCAACGTCCTGACTTTC.

The V and J genes are TRBV3-1 and TRBJ2-7; D is uncertain. V was clipped by 2 bases and J by 2 bases, with 7 bases between them. The V gene's germline CDR1 is LGHDT and CDR2 YNNKEL (reference sequence). The CDR3 contains 13 residues. This chain's CDR3 is CASSQRSTYEQYF. CDR3 sequence (DNA): TGTGCCAGCAGCCAAAGATCCACCTACGAGCAGTACTTC.

In this sample, this clonotype turned up a few times. J is TRBJ2-5 and V is TRBV12-3 or TRBV12-4, with D perhaps given as TRBD1 or TRBD2 (5 bases each). Trimming pared 10 bases from V and 5 bases from J, leaving 11 bases between. There are 11 residues in the CDR3. The DNA for the CDR3 is TGTGCCACCGGGGCTTCTGAGACCCAGTACTTC. Translation: CATGASETQYF.

Many counts were recorded for this clonotype. The chain employs TRBV5-1 and TRBJ1-1, with no clear D. V was shortened by 7 bases and J by 1 base, with 11 bases between the two germline ends. The CDR3 extends over 13 amino acids. Germline V gene sequence: CDR1 SGHRS, CDR2 YFSETQ. CDR3: CASGITENTEAFF. In DNA, the CDR3 is TGCGCCAGCGGGATTACTGAGAACACTGAAGCTTTCTTT. Based on the CDR3 plus reference TRBV5-1 and TRBJ1-1, the full variable domain is KAGVTQTPRYLIKTRGQQVTLSCSPISGHRSVSWYQQTPGQGLQFLFEYFSETQRNKGNFPGRFSGRQFSNSRSEMNVSTLELGDSALYLCASGITENTEAFFGQGTRLTVV.

The rearrangement uses TRBV7-9 and TRBJ1-2; 9 bases match TRBD1. The junction had 7 bases not matched to a gene; V was cut back by 6 bases and J by 5 bases. This CDR3 contains 14 residues. Germline assignment: CDR1 SEHNR and CDR2 FQNEAQ (reference sequence). CDR3 nucleotide sequence: TGTGCCAGCAGGAGACAGGGGGTAGGGTATGGCTACACCTTC. This encodes CASRRQGVGYGYTF.

This clonotype was detected many times. The chain is built from TRBV4-1 and TRBJ1-6, with D uncertain. The germline V and J ends were trimmed by 1 base and 9 bases, with 7 bases remaining between them. The CDR3 has 13 residues. The germline V gene encodes CDR1 MGHRA and CDR2 YSYEKL. Here the CDR3 reads CASSQVGISPLHF. The CDR3 DNA sequence: TGCGCCAGCAGCCAAGTTGGGATTTCACCCCTCCACTTT.

By share of the sample, this clonotype is medium-sized. The chain is built from TRBV9 and TRBJ1-6; the D gene is possibly TRBD1 (5 bases). The CDR3 runs to 15 residues. Germline CDR1 and CDR2: SGDLS and YYNGEE. V was shortened by 4 bases and J by 0 bases, with 8 bases between the two germline ends. Here the CDR3 DNA reads TGTGCCAGCAGCCCCCAGGGCTCCTATAATTCACCCCTCCACTTT. It specifies CASSPQGSYNSPLHF.

This CDR3 is CATGQGPDTQYF. CDR3 sequence (DNA): TGTGCCACCGGTCAGGGACCAGATACGCAGTATTTT. This chain connects TRBV10-3 to TRBJ2-3, with D tentatively TRBD1 or TRBD2 (5 bases each). The CDR3 sequence is 12 residues long. V lost 10 bases and J 4 bases, leaving 12 bases between the germline ends. CDR1 is ENHRY, CDR2 SYGVKD, per germline.

The chain recombines TRBV29-1 with TRBJ2-5; D remains unclear. V dropped 0 bases and J dropped 1 base, with 12 bases sitting between them. CDR3 size: 15 residues. Germline CDR1 reads SQVTM; CDR2 reads ANQGSEA. CDR3 loop: CSVEDRHRGQETQYF. Here the CDR3 DNA reads TGCAGCGTTGAAGATCGACACAGAGGCCAAGAGACCCAGTACTTC.

This clonotype is classed as medium-sized. The chain is built from TRBV29-1 and TRBJ1-2; D remains unclear. This CDR3 has 11 residues. CDR1 is SQVTM, CDR2 ANQGSEA, per germline. V lost 0 bases and J 7 bases, leaving 6 bases between the germline ends. CDR3 residues: CSVEEGGGYTF. The CDR3 DNA reads TGCAGCGTTGAAGAAGGAGGTGGCTACACCTTC. The full variable domain, with the rest looked up from reference TRBV29-1 and TRBJ1-2, is SAVISQKPSRDICQRGTSLTIQCQVDSQVTMMFWYRQQPGQSLTLIATANQGSEATYESGFVIDKFPISRPNLTFSTLTVSNMSPEDSSIYLCSVEEGGGYTFGSGTRLTVV.

The chain joins TRBV5-1 to TRBJ2-6, with 9 bases matching TRBD2. Trimming cost V 5 bases and J 1 base; bases outside gene matches: 4. The germline CDR1 and CDR2 sequences are SGHRS and YFSETQ. The CDR3 covers 16 residues. The CDR3 region is CASRMGLASGANVLTF. The CDR3 bases are TGCGCCAGCAGGATGGGACTAGCTTCTGGGGCCAACGTCCTGACTTTC.

This clonotype was counted only a few times. The chain employs TRBV24-1 and TRBJ2-1; TRBD1 agrees at 8 bases. This CDR3 region has 21 residues. V was pared by 0 bases and J by 3 bases, with 18 bases of the junction left unmatched. CDR1 is KGHDR and CDR2 is SFDVKD in the germline V gene. The CDR3 loop is CATSDLEPGQEGHWGYNEQFF. CDR3 bases: TGTGCCACCAGTGATTTGGAACCGGGACAGGAAGGCCACTGGGGCTACAATGAGCAGTTCTTC.

The chain has TRBV12-3 or TRBV12-4 and TRBJ2-5; tentative D call: TRBD1 (5 bases). This CDR3 has 13 amino acids. The germline V and J ends were trimmed by 8 bases and 1 base, with 11 bases remaining between them. CDR3 in amino acids: CASGQGTQETQYF. The CDR3 DNA follows: TGTGCCAGCGGCCAGGGCACCCAAGAGACCCAGTACTTC.

This clonotype has just a few counts. The V gene is TRBV3-1, the J gene TRBJ2-7; D uncertain. V was trimmed by 1 base and J by 6 bases, leaving 4 bases between them. CDR1 LGHDT and CDR2 YNNKEL come from the germline V gene (reference sequence). This CDR3 is 11 amino acids long. CDR3 region: CASSQVSEQYF. CDR3 nucleotide sequence: TGTGCCAGCAGCCAAGTTAGCGAGCAGTACTTC.

This clonotype was found many times. The rearrangement joins TRBV20-1 to TRBJ2-7; unclear D gene. Per germline, CDR1 DFQATT and CDR2 SNEGSKA (reference sequence). The CDR3 covers 13 residues. With 2 bases removed from V and 0 bases from J, the gap between germline ends came to 8 bases. CDR3 region: CSARSRYSYEQYF. CDR3 DNA: TGCAGTGCTAGATCTCGATACTCCTACGAGCAGTACTTC.

In this sample, this clonotype turned up many times. The J gene is TRBJ1-6, the V gene TRBV20-1, with D possibly being TRBD1 (6 bases). Germline V gene sequence: CDR1 DFQATT, CDR2 SNEGSKA (reference sequence). This CDR3 spans 15 amino acids. Trimming pared 2 bases from V and 8 bases from J, leaving 16 bases between. The CDR3 region is CSARPGQRPYSPLHF. CDR3 coding DNA: TGCAGTGCTAGACCGGGACAAAGACCTTATTCACCCCTCCACTTT.

This clonotype was seen more than once but under ten times. The chain joins TRBV10-2 to TRBJ2-5; D perhaps matches TRBD1 (6 bases). This CDR3 has 15 amino acids. V was clipped by 6 bases and J by 4 bases, with 18 bases between them. CDR1 and CDR2 from the germline V gene are WSHSY and SAAADI. For the CDR3, the DNA is TGCGCCAGCAGACCGGGACAAAGGATCAGAGAGACCCAGTACTTC. This encodes CASRPGQRIRETQYF.

This clonotype came up many times. The genes are TRBV6-8 and TRBJ2-2, with 10 bases matching TRBD2. V was pared by 8 bases and J by 1 base, with 1 base of the junction left unmatched. Germline assignment: CDR1 MNHGY and CDR2 SAAAGT. The CDR3 is made up of 14 amino acids. The DNA for the CDR3 is TGTGCCAGCGTAGCGGGGGGGAACACCGGGGAGCTGTTTTTT. Its protein is CASVAGGNTGELFF.

This clonotype has a count of ten or more. The chain links TRBV3-1 to TRBJ2-7; TRBD2 aligns across 9 bases. CDR3 length equals 15 residues. Germline loops: CDR1 LGHDT, CDR2 YNNKEL (reference sequence). With V trimmed by 4 bases and J by 2 bases, 6 bases remained unmatched. CDR3 bases: TGTGCCAGCAGCCGCCCTAGCGGGGCAGCCTACGAGCAGTACTTC. Its translation: CASSRPSGAAYEQYF.

This clonotype is medium-sized. Written as DNA, the CDR3 is TGTGCCATCAGCGAGAGGACGGGCCAAGGGGAGACCCAGTACTTC. Protein product: CAISERTGQGETQYF. The chain recombines TRBV10-3 with TRBJ2-5; D is ambiguous. The CDR3 is made up of 15 amino acids. V was shortened by 6 bases and J by 5 bases, with 19 bases between the two germline ends. The germline CDR1 and CDR2 sequences are ENHRY and SYGVKD.